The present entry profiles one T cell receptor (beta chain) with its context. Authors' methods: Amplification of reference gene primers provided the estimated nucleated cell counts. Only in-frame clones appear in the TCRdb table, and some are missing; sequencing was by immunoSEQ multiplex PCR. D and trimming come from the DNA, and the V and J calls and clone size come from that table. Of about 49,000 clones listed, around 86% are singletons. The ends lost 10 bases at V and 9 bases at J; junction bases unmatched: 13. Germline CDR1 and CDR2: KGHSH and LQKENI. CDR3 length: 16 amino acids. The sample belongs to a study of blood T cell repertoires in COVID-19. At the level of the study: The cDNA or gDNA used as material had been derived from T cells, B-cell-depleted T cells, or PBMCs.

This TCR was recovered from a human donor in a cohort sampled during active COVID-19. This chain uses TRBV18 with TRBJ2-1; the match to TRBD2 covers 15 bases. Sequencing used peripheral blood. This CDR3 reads CATKQSGTSGRSEQFF. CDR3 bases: TGTGCCACCAAACAAAGCGGGACTAGCGGGAGGAGTGAGCAGTTCTTC.